The clone carrying this TCR beta chain has only a few counts. Its antigen is unidentified. The germline gives CDR1 MNHEY, CDR2 SVGAGI. CDR3 size: 14 residues. V shed 0 bases and J shed 4 bases, with 9 bases lying between them. From 5'RACE with constant-segment primers came TCR alpha and TCR beta cDNA libraries that carried sample barcodes and UMIs. TCRdb passed the 5' RACE reads through MiXCR, listing each CDR3 protein once. The sample carries hundreds of thousands of distinct CDR3 sequences, about 20% recorded once. This record belongs to a study of T-cell memory formation after mild COVID-19. Study-level findings and limits: Confirmation was lacking for SARS-CoV-2 specificity of second-wave clones that peaked on day 37. Pre-infection memory contained some responding clones, which suggested that cross-reactive memory had joined. Mainly CM and EM harbored the contracting CD4+ clones; mainly EMRA harbored the CD8+ ones.

This chain links TRBV6-5 with TRBJ1-1, with D possibly matching TRBD1 (5 bases). This sequence was found in a man aged 18 to 35 who had mild COVID-19 (a few samples of this study predate the infection). Cell type and time point are not known. The source material was PBMCs or a T cell subset sorted from them (not recorded which). DNA for the CDR3: TGTGCCAGCAGTTACTCGGGGCAGGGCACTGAAGCTTTCTTT. Amino acid sequence: CASSYSGQGTEAFF.